This T cell receptor beta chain was identified in a study of T cells after yellow fever vaccination. After removal of 6 bases from V and 6 bases from J, the junction contained 9 bases not matched to a gene. Per germline, CDR1 SGHKS and CDR2 YYEKEE (reference sequence). There are 14 residues in the CDR3. Making TCR cDNA involved 5'RACE template switching, which added UMIs and a universal primer site. MiXCR, applied by TCRdb to the 5' RACE reads, yields one record per CDR3 protein. In the table there are 280,000 or so distinct CDR3 sequences, roughly 8.7% of which are singletons. The V call is TRBV5-5, the J call TRBJ1-1, with 9 bases lining up with TRBD1. Sample: CD4+ T cells sorted from PBMCs, taken 5 days after the yellow fever booster vaccination. The source of this sequence is a man in his late teens or twenties who received the YFV17D yellow fever vaccine. CDR3 in amino acids: CASNPRDRVPEAFF. Here the CDR3 DNA reads TGTGCCAGCAACCCCCGGGACAGGGTCCCTGAAGCTTTCTTT.